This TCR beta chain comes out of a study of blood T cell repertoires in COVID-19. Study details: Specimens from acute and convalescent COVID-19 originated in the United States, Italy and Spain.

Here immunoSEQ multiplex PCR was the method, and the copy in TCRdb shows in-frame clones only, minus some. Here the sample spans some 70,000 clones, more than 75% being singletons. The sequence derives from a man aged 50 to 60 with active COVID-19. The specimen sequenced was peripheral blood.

The CDR3 region is CASSLRTRGEKLFF. For the CDR3, the DNA is TGTGCCAGCAGTTTGAGGACGAGGGGGGAAAAACTGTTTTTT. The chain uses TRBV27 and TRBJ1-4; D possibly corresponds to TRBD1 (6 bases). The germline CDR1 and CDR2 sequences are MNHEY and SMNVEV (reference sequence). CDR3 length: 14 amino acids. V shed 3 bases and J shed 8 bases, with 13 bases lying between them.